A single sample is the source of the 18 T cell receptor beta chains below, sequenced in a study of blood T cells in healthy people across ages. The use of a sample-barcoded 5' primer and a J-beta primer mix characterized a second PCR of about 7 to 12 cycles. From the 5' RACE reads, TCRdb called clonotypes with MiXCR, one entry per CDR3 protein. The top ten hold under 20% of the sample, which has over a million distinct CDR3 sequences, 40% to 50% seen once. What was sequenced was blood. The receptors were gathered from a woman aged 55-75 years in good health.

Here the CDR3 DNA reads TGTGCCAGCAGCACCCGCTTTTCGACAGATACGCAGTATTTT. Its translation is CASSTRFSTDTQYF. V is TRBV21-1 and J is TRBJ2-3; the table's D call, TRBD2, was not checked against the DNA. TRBV21-1 is a known pseudogene. The CDR3 has 14 amino acids.

This CDR3 reads CASSYFIQETQYF. The CDR3, as DNA: TGTGCCAGCAGTTACTTCATACAAGAGACCCAGTACTTC. This chain links TRBV6-2 or TRBV6-3 with TRBJ2-5, with unresolved D. V was pared by 1 base and J by 2 bases, with 5 bases between. The CDR3 totals 13 residues. Germline CDR1 MNHEY, CDR2 SVGEGT.

In DNA, the CDR3 is TGTGCCAGCCTGAGGTCGAAACATAAAGAGCAGTACTTC. Its protein is CASLRSKHKEQYF. The rearrangement uses TRBV9 and TRBJ2-7; D is ambiguous. The V and J ends lost 7 bases and 7 bases respectively, with 18 bases between them. The CDR3 sequence is 13 residues long. CDR1 and CDR2 from the germline V gene are SGDLS and YYNGEE.

This clonotype came up once. The chain combines TRBV2 with TRBJ2-5; D may be TRBD1 (5 bases). This CDR3 region has 14 residues. V dropped 4 bases and J dropped 5 bases, with 14 bases sitting between them. Germline V gene sequence: CDR1 SNHLY, CDR2 FYNNEI. CDR3 nucleotides: TGTGCCAGCAGTGGGACATTTTTATCGGAGACCCAGTACTTC. This sequence encodes CASSGTFLSETQYF.

The chain is built from TRBV28 and TRBJ1-5; TRBD1 aligns across 10 bases. Unmatched junction bases numbered 15, after V lost 6 bases and J lost 4 bases. Per the germline V gene, CDR1 is MDHEN and CDR2 is SYDVKM. The CDR3 sequence is 18 residues long. This CDR3 is CASRPPRDRGPRNQPQHF. CDR3 nucleotides: TGTGCCAGCAGACCTCCTCGGGACAGGGGCCCCAGGAATCAGCCCCAGCATTTT.

This clonotype was counted many times. This chain uses TRBV29-1 with TRBJ1-2; D possibly corresponds to TRBD1 (5 bases). The CDR3 loop spans 14 amino acids. The ends were cut back, 0 bases at V and 8 bases at J, with 16 bases in the middle. CDR1 and CDR2 (germline): SQVTM, ANQGSEA. CDR3 sequence (DNA): TGCAGCGTTGAAGATCCCTCAGGGAGGGGCGGCTACACCTTC. This translates into CSVEDPSGRGGYTF.

The chain employs TRBV20-1 and TRBJ2-7, with 9 bases aligning to TRBD1. CDR3 length: 15 residues. The junction had 10 bases not matched to a gene; V was cut back by 3 bases and J by 4 bases. In germline, CDR1 is DFQATT, CDR2 SNEGSKA (reference sequence). Here the CDR3 DNA reads TGCAGTGCTAGCCATCGAGACAGGGGGGCGTACGAGCAGTACTTC. Its protein product is CSASHRDRGAYEQYF.

This clonotype has more than one count but fewer than ten. The gene calls are TRBV4-2 and TRBJ1-2, with 7 bases matching TRBD1. The CDR3 is made up of 20 amino acids. V trimming: 0 bases; J trimming: 2 bases; junction bases outside the gene matches: 18. Germline V gene data show CDR1 as LGHNA and CDR2 as YNFKEQ. CDR3 loop: CASSQELYRDSRESNYGYTF. The CDR3 nucleotides read TGTGCCAGCAGCCAAGAATTATACCGGGACAGCAGGGAGTCCAACTATGGCTACACCTTC.

This clonotype was observed at least ten times. This chain joins TRBV10-3 and TRBJ2-3, with D perhaps matching TRBD2 (5 bases). The CDR3 sequence is 12 residues long. Germline CDR1 is ENHRY and CDR2 is SYGVKD. V was pared by 7 bases and J by 6 bases, with 11 bases between. The CDR3, as DNA: TGTGCCATCAAACCAACGGGGGATACGCAGTATTTT. It codes for CAIKPTGDTQYF.

The gene calls are TRBV7-6 and TRBJ1-6; 10 bases match TRBD1. The CDR3 is 16 amino acids. Germline assignment: CDR1 SGHVS and CDR2 FNYEAQ. With V trimmed by 5 bases and J by 15 bases, 16 bases remained unmatched. This CDR3 reads CASSPSTGGINLLLHF. CDR3 bases: TGTGCCAGCAGCCCGTCGACAGGGGGCATCAATTTACTCCTCCACTTT.

The chain recombines TRBV9 with TRBJ1-4; 7 bases are shared with TRBD1. The CDR3 contains 16 residues. The germline gives CDR1 SGDLS, CDR2 YYNGEE. V shed 4 bases, J shed 5 bases, and the junction held 11 bases outside the gene matches. The CDR3 loop is CASSLTPTGSNEKLFF. The CDR3 DNA sequence: TGTGCCAGCAGCCTAACCCCGACAGGGTCGAATGAAAAACTGTTTTTT.

The table lists this clonotype with a few counts. The chain is built from TRBV29-1 and TRBJ2-5; 8 bases match TRBD2. The closer fit of TRBJ2-1 to the DNA end suggests the J call may be wrong. The germline gives CDR1 SQVTM, CDR2 ANQGSEA. The CDR3 totals 16 residues. In nucleotides, the CDR3 is TGCAGCGTAATAGGACTAGCAGAAGCGGGAGAAGAGACCCAGTTCTTC. Protein: CSVIGLAEAGEETQFF.

This chain links TRBV10-3 with TRBJ2-3; no clear D. Germline CDR1 reads ENHRY; CDR2 reads SYGVKD. CDR3 length: 14 residues. The V end lost 0 bases, the J end lost 2 bases, and 6 bases lay between the germline ends. The CDR3 protein is CAISESTATDTQYF. The CDR3, as DNA: TGTGCCATCAGTGAGTCAACAGCCACAGATACGCAGTATTTT.

This clonotype was counted a few times. The V and J genes are TRBV6-5 and TRBJ2-1; D is unresolved. Per germline, CDR1 MNHEY and CDR2 SVGAGI. Trimming took off 0 bases at V and 8 bases at J, with 8 bases between the two ends. The CDR3 totals 13 residues. The DNA of the CDR3 is TGTGCCAGCAGTTACTCTTGGCGCGATGAGCAGTTCTTC. Encoded protein: CASSYSWRDEQFF.

This clonotype has more than one count but fewer than ten. The V call is TRBV5-1, the J call TRBJ1-2, with 8 bases fitting TRBD1. V shed 4 bases and J 5 bases; nucleotides not matched to a gene: 13. Germline CDR1 reads SGHRS; CDR2 reads YFSETQ. The CDR3 has 16 residues. DNA for the CDR3: TGCGCCAGCAGCCAGAATCCGACAGGGGCGACGTATGGCTACACCTTC. This encodes CASSQNPTGATYGYTF.

This clonotype occurred a few times. The chain combines TRBV10-3 with TRBJ1-1; 7 positions match TRBD1. Germline V gene data show CDR1 as ENHRY and CDR2 as SYGVKD. Trimming at V came to 9 bases and at J to 0 bases, leaving 4 bases not matched to a gene. The length of the CDR3 is 13 residues. The chain's CDR3 is CAMGTDLNTEAFF. In nucleotides, the CDR3 is TGTGCCATGGGGACAGATTTGAACACTGAAGCTTTCTTT.

This chain uses TRBV5-1 with TRBJ2-1; D gene ambiguous. V shed 0 bases and J shed 13 bases, with 14 bases lying between them. From germline, CDR1 is SGHRS and CDR2 YFSETQ. The CDR3 sequence is 13 residues long. Here the CDR3 DNA reads TGCGCCAGCAGCTTGGGAGGTGGGCCAGCTCAGTTCTTC. It specifies CASSLGGGPAQFF.

A few counts support this clonotype. The chain couples TRBV12-5 to TRBJ2-1; 8 bases are a match to TRBD2. This CDR3 comprises 16 residues. Unmatched junction bases numbered 12, after V lost 5 bases and J lost 6 bases. Germline loops: CDR1 LGHNT, CDR2 FRNRAP. CDR3 amino acids: CASGPLSGGPRNEQFF. CDR3 DNA: TGTGCTAGTGGTCCGTTGTCGGGAGGGCCCCGCAATGAGCAGTTCTTC.